This is a list of T cell receptor beta chains from one sample in a study of OX40 agonist ivuxolimab in advanced cancers. Generated by immunoSEQ multiplex PCR, the TCRdb table keeps only in-frame clones and is missing some. Here the sample spans fewer than 75,000 clones, 85% to 90% being singletons. The source was CD4+ or CD8+ T cells sorted from blood, collected in a trial of the OX40 agonist ivuxolimab. The origin of the receptors is an adult with an advanced solid tumor such as melanoma, head and neck, liver or kidney cancer. Both conserved end residues are part of each CDR3.

V	length	J	CDR3
TRBV4-3	14	TRBJ2-7	CASSQGHRGSEQYF
TRBV18	14	TRBJ2-7	CASSPRRSSYEQYF
TRBV2	15	TRBJ2-7	CASSKGLAASYEQYF
TRBV27	16	TRBJ2-7	CASSSKGQGASYEQYF
TRBV5-1	16	TRBJ2-2	CASSLAGTANTGELFF
TRBV6-1	18	TRBJ1-1	CASSVNPGQGTMNTEAFF
TRBV9	16	TRBJ2-3	CASSREGGRSTDTQYF
TRBV5-1	13	TRBJ2-2	CATGTGNTGELFF
TRBV6-6	14	TRBJ2-5	CASSYSGSVKTQYF
TRBV5-4	15	TRBJ2-3	CASSLGLAGTDTQYF
TRBV7-6	13	TRBJ2-7	CASSLGTLGEQYF
TRBV7-2	13	TRBJ2-3	CASSLTGTDTQYF
TRBV5-1	13	TRBJ2-5	CASSRALEETQYF
TRBV11-2	15	TRBJ1-5	CASSLGEEKHQPQHF
TRBV4-3	13	TRBJ1-2	CAGSQGLGNGYTF
TRBV19	12	TRBJ1-1	CASSNRYTEAFF
TRBV9	13	TRBJ1-1	CASSVGFNTEAFF
TRBV12-5	15	TRBJ2-1	CASGLRLAGGNEQFF
TRBV7-2	15	TRBJ2-7	CASSLLGGNYYEQYF
TRBV4-1	17	TRBJ2-5	CASSPRTSGGKQETQYF
TRBV7-8	17	TRBJ1-5	CASSPRRVGLSNQPQHF
TRBV28	17	TRBJ1-1	CASRLEGYGPSNTEAFF
TRBV4-1	15	TRBJ2-3	CASSRTSGGTDTQYF
TRBV4-1	15	TRBJ1-2	CASSRGGTATRGYTF
TRBV5-1	12	TRBJ2-5	CASSAGFRSQYF
TRBV7-2	14	TRBJ2-3	CASSHDPATDTQYF